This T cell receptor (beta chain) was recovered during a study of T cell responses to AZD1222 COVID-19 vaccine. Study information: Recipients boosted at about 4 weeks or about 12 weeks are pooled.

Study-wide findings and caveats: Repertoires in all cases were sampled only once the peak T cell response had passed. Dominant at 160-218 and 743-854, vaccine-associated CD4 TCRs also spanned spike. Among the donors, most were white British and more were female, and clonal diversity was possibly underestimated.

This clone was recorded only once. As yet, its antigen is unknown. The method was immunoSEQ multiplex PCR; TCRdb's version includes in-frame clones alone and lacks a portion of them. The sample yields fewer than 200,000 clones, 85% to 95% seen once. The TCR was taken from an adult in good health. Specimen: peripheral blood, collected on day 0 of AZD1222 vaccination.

The CDR3 protein is CASSEQGMFGTGELFF. CDR3 DNA: TGTGCCAGCAGTGAACAGGGAATGTTCGGAACCGGGGAGCTGTTTTTT. This rearrangement joins TRBV2 to TRBJ2-2; TRBD1 might be the D (5 bases). Between the trimmed V and J ends, which lost 2 bases and 5 bases, there was a span of 15 bases. This CDR3 has 16 residues. Germline values: CDR1 SNHLY, CDR2 FYNNEI.